This TCR beta chain stems from a study of human thymus T cells. With respect to this clone: Its antigen remains unidentified.

Per the germline V gene, CDR1 is SGHTA and CDR2 is FQGNSA. After removal of 5 bases from V and 0 bases from J, the junction contained 8 bases not matched to a gene. The CDR3 extends over 16 amino acids. The study, taken as a whole, reports: In unrelated individuals, thymic repertoires overlapped highly, according to related research. Apparent skewing of V and J gene usage characterized both thymic and blood repertoires.

Thymic material originated from resections removed in the course of corrective heart surgery. TCRdb's table, derived via immunoSEQ multiplex PCR, lists solely in-frame clones and lacks some. This sample yields some 130,000 clones, of which more than 90% are seen a single time; around 0.024% belongs to the top ten. The receptor was derived from a boy under three years old with a congenital heart defect but otherwise immunologically healthy. The chain carries TRBV7-2 and TRBJ2-7; 9 bases are shared with TRBD2. The sample consisted of thymus tissue. The CDR3 nucleotides read TGTGCCAGCAGCCTTTCTAGCGGGGCTAGCTCCTACGAGCAGTACTTC. Amino acid sequence: CASSLSSGASSYEQYF.